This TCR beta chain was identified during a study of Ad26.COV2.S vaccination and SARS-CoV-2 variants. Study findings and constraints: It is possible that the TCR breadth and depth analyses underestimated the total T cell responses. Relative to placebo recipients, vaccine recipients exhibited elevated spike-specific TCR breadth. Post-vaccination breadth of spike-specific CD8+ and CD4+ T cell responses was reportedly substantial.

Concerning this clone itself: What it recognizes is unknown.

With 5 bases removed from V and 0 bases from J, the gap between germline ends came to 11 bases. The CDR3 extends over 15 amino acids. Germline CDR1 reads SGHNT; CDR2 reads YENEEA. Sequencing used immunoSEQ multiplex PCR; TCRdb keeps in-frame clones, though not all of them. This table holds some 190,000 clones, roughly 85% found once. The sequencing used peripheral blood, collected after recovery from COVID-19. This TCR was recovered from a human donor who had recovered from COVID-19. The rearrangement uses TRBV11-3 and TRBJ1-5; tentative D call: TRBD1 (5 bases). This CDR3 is CASSPLGDSNQPQHF. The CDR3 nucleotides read TGTGCCAGCAGCCCCCTGGGGGATAGCAATCAGCCCCAGCATTTT.